The 28 T cell receptor beta chains below were found in one sample sequenced in a study of blood T cell repertoires in COVID-19. Clones were read by immunoSEQ multiplex PCR, and TCRdb kept only the in-frame ones, dropping some. The data show some 400,000 clones, with approximately 89% seen just once and roughly 2% held by the top ten. Sample: peripheral blood. Every receptor here comes from a woman aged 60-75 years with COVID-19, enrolled during active disease.

CDR3 amino acids: CASSSPPEGSGTDTQYF. The CDR3 bases are TGTGCCAGCAGTTCACCTCCCGAGGGTAGCGGGACAGATACGCAGTATTTT. This chain links TRBV28 with TRBJ2-3; 7 positions match TRBD2. Trimming cost V 4 bases and J 3 bases; bases outside gene matches: 13. Germline V gene data show CDR1 as MDHEN and CDR2 as SYDVKM. The CDR3 totals 17 residues.

In this sample, this clone turned up once. V is TRBV5-1 and J is TRBJ1-4, with D possibly being TRBD1 (6 bases). CDR1 is SGHRS and CDR2 is YFSETQ in the germline V gene. There are 15 residues in the CDR3. V lost 4 bases and J 2 bases, leaving 12 bases between the germline ends. CDR3 bases: TGCGCCAGCAGCAAGGCAGGGGATACTAATGAAAAACTGTTTTTT. It yields the protein CASSKAGDTNEKLFF.

This clone was picked up one time. This CDR3 reads CASSLLAGDPYEQYF. The CDR3 DNA is TGTGCCAGCAGCTTGCTAGCGGGGGACCCCTACGAGCAGTACTTC. The chain carries TRBV7-2 and TRBJ2-7; 10 bases match TRBD2. CDR1 and CDR2 (germline): SGHTA, FQGNSA. The length of the CDR3 is 15 residues. Trimming at V came to 3 bases and at J to 2 bases, leaving 4 bases not matched to a gene. Looking up the rest from reference TRBV7-2 and TRBJ2-7 gives the full variable domain: GAGVSQSPSNKVTEKGKDVELRCDPISGHTALYWYRQSLGQGLEFLIYFQGNSAPDKSGLPSDRFSAERTGGSVSTLTIQRTQQEDSAVYLCASSLLAGDPYEQYFGPGTRLTVT.

The J gene is TRBJ1-5, the V gene TRBV28, with D perhaps TRBD1 (5 bases). The CDR3 totals 13 residues. The germline V and J ends were trimmed by 6 bases and 7 bases, with 13 bases remaining between them. Germline V gene lookup returns CDR1 MDHEN and CDR2 SYDVKM. The CDR3 coding sequence is TGTGCCAGCAGCCTATCGACAGACCAGCCCCAGCATTTT. Translation: CASSLSTDQPQHF.

The rearrangement joins TRBV2 to TRBJ2-3; D remains ambiguous. This CDR3 is built from 13 residues. Germline V gives CDR1 SNHLY, CDR2 FYNNEI. V was pared by 5 bases and J by 5 bases, with 11 bases between. CDR3 amino acids: CASSLSRVDTQYF. CDR3 nucleotide sequence: TGTGCCAGCAGTCTATCCCGGGTAGATACGCAGTATTTT.

V gene TRBV4-2 combines with J gene TRBJ1-5; TRBD1 might be the D (6 bases). V lost 3 bases, J lost 2 bases, and 14 bases lay in between. The length of the CDR3 is 16 residues. Germline loops: CDR1 LGHNA, CDR2 YNFKEQ. Written as DNA, the CDR3 is TGTGCCAGCAGCCAGGAATGGAGACAGGGCAATCAGCCCCAGCATTTT. Translated: CASSQEWRQGNQPQHF.

The V and J genes are TRBV6-2 or TRBV6-3 and TRBJ1-5, with D maybe TRBD1 (5 bases). The V and J ends lost 6 bases and 3 bases respectively, with 21 bases between them. Per germline, CDR1 MNHEY and CDR2 SVGEGT. CDR3 length: 17 residues. As DNA, the CDR3 is TGTGCCAGCAGCGTCCGTGACAGATTAGGAGACAATCAGCCCCAGCATTTT. This encodes CASSVRDRLGDNQPQHF.

The chain combines TRBV19 with TRBJ1-3; D is uncertain. From germline, CDR1 is LNHDA and CDR2 SQIVND (reference sequence). The CDR3 has 16 amino acids. Trimming stripped 3 bases from V and 0 bases from J, with 12 bases between. For the CDR3, the DNA is TGTGCCAGTAGTATTTCCCAGGATGTCTCTGGAAACACCATATATTTT. Translating gives CASSISQDVSGNTIYF.

The CDR3 region is CASSEGWRGNQPQHF. The CDR3 DNA sequence: TGTGCCAGCAGTGAAGGGTGGAGGGGCAATCAGCCCCAGCATTTT. The V and J genes are TRBV6-1 and TRBJ1-5; no reliable D call. The CDR3 has 15 residues. Germline V gives CDR1 MNHNS, CDR2 SASEGT. Trimming pared 1 base from V and 2 bases from J, leaving 9 bases between.

V usage is TRBV2 and J usage is TRBJ1-6; unclear D gene. The ends were cut back, 6 bases at V and 6 bases at J, with 12 bases in the middle. The CDR3 has 14 residues. CDR1 SNHLY and CDR2 FYNNEI come from the germline V gene. Here the CDR3 reads CASSPRAGNSPLHF. CDR3 nucleotides: TGTGCCAGCAGCCCCCGGGCGGGTAATTCACCCCTCCACTTT.

The chain uses TRBV19 and TRBJ1-2; D possibly corresponds to TRBD1 (5 bases). V lost 7 bases, J lost 8 bases, and 20 bases lay in between. Per the germline V gene, CDR1 is LNHDA and CDR2 is SQIVND (reference sequence). The CDR3 has 14 residues. This CDR3 is CASNRDSIMGGYTF. The CDR3 region has the DNA TGTGCCAGTAACCGGGACTCCATAATGGGAGGCTACACCTTC.

The chain joins TRBV5-1 to TRBJ2-6; D is perhaps TRBD1 (6 bases). V was trimmed by 4 bases and J by 1 base, leaving 9 bases between them. This CDR3 contains 15 residues. Germline values: CDR1 SGHRS, CDR2 YFSETQ. CDR3 DNA sequence: TGCGCCAGCAGCAAGGGACAATCTGGGGCCAACGTCCTGACTTTC. It is translated as CASSKGQSGANVLTF. The variable domain in full, completed from reference TRBV5-1 and TRBJ2-6, reads KAGVTQTPRYLIKTRGQQVTLSCSPISGHRSVSWYQQTPGQGLQFLFEYFSETQRNKGNFPGRFSGRQFSNSRSEMNVSTLELGDSALYLCASSKGQSGANVLTFGAGSRLTVL.

The chain has TRBV7-2 and TRBJ2-7, with 13 bases aligning to TRBD2. J lost 3 bases, V lost 5 bases, and 1 base had no gene match. Germline assignment: CDR1 SGHTA and CDR2 FQGNSA. There are 14 residues in the CDR3. This CDR3 is CASSGTSGDYEQYF. CDR3 DNA: TGTGCCAGCAGCGGGACTAGCGGGGACTACGAGCAGTACTTC.

The rearrangement links TRBV2 to TRBJ2-2; TRBD1 might be the D (5 bases). The CDR3 consists of 15 residues. Trimming left V 8 bases short and J 2 bases short, with 15 bases between. CDR1 is SNHLY, CDR2 FYNNEI, per germline. The CDR3 nucleotides read TGTGCCAGCCGACCCTCAGGGCGTAACACCGGGGAGCTGTTTTTT. It translates to CASRPSGRNTGELFF.

The chain uses TRBV18 and TRBJ2-1, with TRBD2 identical over 8 bases. The trim removed 6 bases at V and 4 bases at J, leaving 11 bases unmatched. Germline CDR1 and CDR2: KGHSH and LQKENI. CDR3 length: 16 residues. The CDR3 DNA is TGTGCCAGCTCCCACGGGGGGGCGACCTATTACAATGAGCAGTTCTTC. Protein: CASSHGGATYYNEQFF.

The rearrangement uses TRBV28 and TRBJ2-7; 8 nucleotides agree with TRBD1. Germline assignment: CDR1 MDHEN and CDR2 SYDVKM. This CDR3 is built from 13 residues. Trimming took 6 bases from V and 3 from J; bases not matched to a gene: 4. CDR3 loop: CASRKDRVYEQYF. The CDR3 nucleotides are TGTGCCAGCAGGAAGGACAGGGTCTACGAGCAGTACTTC. Looking up the rest from reference TRBV28 and TRBJ2-7 gives the full variable domain: DVKVTQSSRYLVKRTGEKVFLECVQDMDHENMFWYRQDPGLGLRLIYFSYDVKMKEKGDIPEGYSVSREKKERFSLILESASTNQTSMYLCASRKDRVYEQYFGPGTRLTVT.

The rearrangement uses TRBV28 and TRBJ1-2; weak D call: TRBD1 (6 bases). CDR3 length equals 15 residues. Trimming stripped 3 bases from V and 4 bases from J, with 15 bases between. Germline V gene data show CDR1 as MDHEN and CDR2 as SYDVKM. CDR3 in amino acids: CASSLGRGRGYGYTF. CDR3 coding DNA: TGTGCCAGCAGTTTGGGCAGGGGTCGTGGCTATGGCTACACCTTC.

This sequence joins TRBV5-1 and TRBJ2-5, with a weak D call TRBD2 (5 bases). The germline V gene has CDR1 SGHRS and CDR2 YFSETQ. CDR3 length: 14 residues. The germline V and J ends were trimmed by 4 bases and 1 base, with 11 bases remaining between them. Here the CDR3 reads CASSLGGLQETQYF. As DNA, the CDR3 is TGCGCCAGCAGCCTAGGCGGACTCCAAGAGACCCAGTACTTC.

CDR3 amino acids: CASSLSTGGKETQYF. In DNA form, the CDR3 reads TGTGCCAGCAGCCTTTCGACAGGGGGGAAAGAGACCCAGTACTTC. This chain joins TRBV3-1 (or the pseudogene TRBV3-2) and TRBJ2-5, with 9 bases aligning to TRBD1. This CDR3 is built from 15 residues. Trimming took 4 bases from V and 3 from J; bases not matched to a gene: 6. Germline-derived CDR1 and CDR2 are LGHDT and YNNKEL (reference sequence).

The V call is TRBV11-3, the J call TRBJ2-3; D uncertain. V lost 1 base, J lost 1 base, and 9 bases lay in between. The CDR3 is 15 amino acids. Germline loops: CDR1 SGHNT, CDR2 YENEEA. The CDR3 coding sequence is TGTGCCAGCAGCTTAGGTTCCGTCCGCACAGATACGCAGTATTTT. Translation gives CASSLGSVRTDTQYF.

The rearrangement joins TRBV11-2 to TRBJ1-6, with no clear D. The CDR3 spans 15 residues. The V end was cut by 5 bases, the J end by 10 bases, with 18 bases between. The germline CDR1 and CDR2 sequences are SGHAT and FQNNGV. CDR3 sequence (DNA): TGTGCCAGCAGCGGATTTGTGGGAGCAGGATCACCCCTCCACTTT. Its translation: CASSGFVGAGSPLHF.

The chain carries TRBV7-9 and TRBJ1-3, with 7 positions matching TRBD1. V dropped 5 bases and J dropped 0; count of bases not matched to a gene: 7. Germline CDR1 SEHNR, CDR2 FQNEAQ (reference sequence). The CDR3 is 16 amino acids. CDR3 in amino acids: CASSADRTLSGNTIYF. CDR3 nucleotide sequence: TGTGCCAGCAGCGCGGACAGGACACTCTCTGGAAACACCATATATTTT.

The rearrangement uses TRBV14 and TRBJ2-1, with TRBD2 identical over 7 bases. After removal of 5 bases from V and 9 bases from J, the junction contained 7 bases not matched to a gene. Germline CDR1 reads SGHDN; CDR2 reads FVKESK. The CDR3 runs 13 residues. CDR3 bases: TGTGCCAGCAGCACCTCTGGGGGGGGTGAGCAGTTCTTC. It is translated as CASSTSGGGEQFF.

This clone appeared once. The chain links TRBV30 to TRBJ2-1; 14 nucleotides line up with TRBD2. Germline V lookup: CDR1 GTSNPN, CDR2 SVGIG (reference sequence). The CDR3 contains 17 residues. V was clipped by 3 bases and J by 4 bases; unmatched bases: 8. As DNA, the CDR3 is TGTGCCTGGAGCCGGACAAGGACTAGCGGGGGGTACAATGAGCAGTTCTTC. Protein sequence: CAWSRTRTSGGYNEQFF.

This clone was found once. The chain joins TRBV19 to TRBJ2-1; 15 positions match TRBD2. Per the germline V gene, CDR1 is LNHDA and CDR2 is SQIVND (reference sequence). The CDR3 length is 18 residues. The V gene end was trimmed by 1 base and the J gene end by 1 base; junction bases not matched to a gene: 2. Here the CDR3 reads CASSIAGTSGGSYNEQFF. The CDR3 DNA follows: TGTGCCAGTAGTATAGCCGGGACTAGCGGGGGGTCCTACAATGAGCAGTTCTTC. Variable domain in full (rest from reference TRBV19 and TRBJ2-1): DGGITQSPKYLFRKEGQNVTLSCEQNLNHDAMYWYRQDPGQGLRLIYYSQIVNDFQKGDIAEGYSVSREKKESFPLTVTSAQKNPTAFYLCASSIAGTSGGSYNEQFFGPGTRLTVL.

V usage is TRBV5-5 and J usage is TRBJ1-5, with 10 bases lining up with TRBD1. V dropped 4 bases and J dropped 7; count of bases not matched to a gene: 11. CDR3 size: 16 residues. Looked up from germline, CDR1 is SGHKS and CDR2 is YYEKEE (reference sequence). The CDR3 coding sequence is TGTGCCAGCAGCCCCCGGACAGGGGGAGGAATCCAGCCCCAGCATTTT. Protein sequence: CASSPRTGGGIQPQHF.

This rearrangement joins TRBV12-3 or TRBV12-4 to TRBJ2-4, with 9 bases aligning to TRBD1. The CDR3 sequence is 13 residues long. After removal of 5 bases from V and 6 bases from J, the junction contained 2 bases not matched to a gene. Here the CDR3 reads CASSGTGLNIQYF. In DNA form, the CDR3 reads TGTGCCAGCAGTGGGACAGGGCTAAACATTCAGTACTTC.

The rearrangement joins TRBV10-3 to TRBJ2-1; the D is unclear. The germline V and J ends were trimmed by 2 bases and 4 bases, with 6 bases remaining between them. CDR1 is ENHRY and CDR2 is SYGVKD in the germline V gene. This CDR3 comprises 13 residues. The CDR3 region is CAISEGQYNEQFF. The DNA for the CDR3 is TGTGCCATCAGTGAGGGGCAGTACAATGAGCAGTTCTTC.